Shown below are 3 T cell receptor beta chains from a single sample sequenced in a study of molecular identifiers for immune sequencing clone quantification. TCRdb processed the PCR reads anew with MiXCR; each CDR3 protein has one entry. The profile shows about 510,000 distinct CDR3 sequences, about a quarter of them singletons. Sequences were obtained from naive CD8+ T cells from blood, with Jurkat cell RNA spiked in. Subset indicated: FACS-sorted CD8+CD4-CCR7+CD45RA+ naive T cells. Receptors originate from a human donor in good health. Some libraries in this study had Jurkat cell RNA spiked in.

The gene calls are TRBV29-1 and TRBJ2-4; no clear D gene. The germline CDR1 and CDR2 sequences are SQVTM and ANQGSEA. The CDR3 is made up of 11 amino acids. V was trimmed by 0 bases and J by 12 bases, leaving 9 bases between them. CDR3: CSVEDQVSQYF. Written as DNA, the CDR3 is TGCAGCGTTGAAGATCAGGTGAGTCAGTACTTC.

V usage is TRBV30 and J usage is TRBJ1-1; tentatively, D is TRBD1 (6 bases). The CDR3 loop spans 10 amino acids. Germline V CDR1 and CDR2: GTSNPN, SVGIG (reference sequence). Trimming took 4 bases from V and 7 from J, leaving 7 bases between them. CDR3 in DNA: TGTGCCTGGATACAGGGTGAAGCTTTCTTT. Amino acid sequence: CAWIQGEAFF.

This clonotype has just a few counts. This chain connects TRBV27 to TRBJ1-2; D may be TRBD1 (5 bases). CDR3 size: 14 residues. Germline CDR1 and CDR2: MNHEY and SMNVEV (reference sequence). V was pared by 3 bases and J by 8 bases, with 16 bases between. The CDR3: CASSFVGPSAGYTF. The DNA for the CDR3 is TGTGCCAGCAGTTTTGTGGGACCGAGCGCCGGCTACACCTTC.